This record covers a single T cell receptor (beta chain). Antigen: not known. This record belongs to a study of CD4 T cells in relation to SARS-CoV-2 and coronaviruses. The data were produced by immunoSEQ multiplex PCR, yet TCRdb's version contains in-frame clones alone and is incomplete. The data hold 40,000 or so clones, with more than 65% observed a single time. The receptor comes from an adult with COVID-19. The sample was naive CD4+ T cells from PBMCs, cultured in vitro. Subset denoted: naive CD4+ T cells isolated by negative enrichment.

For the CDR3, the DNA is TGTGCCAGCAGCTTAGCGTGGGGACTAGCGGGAGTAGATACGCAGTATTTT. Translating gives CASSLAWGLAGVDTQYF. The V and J genes are TRBV7-9 and TRBJ2-3, with 14 bases matching TRBD2. The CDR3 runs to 17 residues. CDR1 and CDR2 (germline): SEHNR, FQNEAQ (reference sequence). J gave up 5 bases and V 0 bases, and 4 bases lay outside the gene matches.